The 20 T cell receptor beta chains reported below all come from one sample, sequenced in a study of blood T cells in healthy people across ages. The authors ran a second PCR of 7 to 11 cycles using a sample-barcoded 5' primer and a J-beta primer mix. TCRdb re-called the 5' RACE reads with MiXCR, one entry per CDR3 protein. The top ten hold 25% to 30% of the sample, which has roughly 730,000 distinct CDR3 sequences, around 50% seen once. The specimen was blood. These receptors originate from a man aged 40-50 years in good health.

The gene calls are TRBV27 and TRBJ1-2; 9 bases line up with TRBD1. CDR3 size: 14 residues. Germline V gene sequence: CDR1 MNHEY, CDR2 SMNVEV (reference sequence). With V trimmed by 2 bases and J by 5 bases, 3 bases remained unmatched. Here the CDR3 DNA reads TGTGCCAGCAGTTTAAGGACAGGGGCATATGGCTACACCTTC. Translation gives CASSLRTGAYGYTF.

The chain combines TRBV7-9 with TRBJ1-4, with D hard to call. The germline gives CDR1 SEHNR, CDR2 FQNEAQ (reference sequence). This CDR3 has 14 residues. Between the trimmed V and J ends, which lost 5 bases and 0 bases, there was a span of 7 bases. The CDR3, as DNA: TGTGCCAGCAGCGACCTTTCAACTAATGAAAAACTGTTTTTT. It codes for CASSDLSTNEKLFF.

The rearrangement uses TRBV3-1 and TRBJ1-4, with D possibly matching TRBD1 (6 bases). Germline CDR1 and CDR2: LGHDT and YNNKEL (reference sequence). This CDR3 has 15 amino acids. The V end was cut by 2 bases, the J end by 8 bases, with 15 bases between. CDR3 DNA: TGTGCCAGCAGCCAACCGGGGACACAGGGAGAAAAACTGTTTTTT. Translation: CASSQPGTQGEKLFF.

This clonotype was seen only a few times. This chain connects TRBV6-5 to TRBJ2-3, with D perhaps matching TRBD2 (6 bases). The germline V gene encodes CDR1 MNHEY and CDR2 SVGAGI. The CDR3 has 18 residues. Trimming shortened V by 0 bases and J by 0 bases, and 16 bases separated the two germline ends. The CDR3 reads CASSYSSGSSRSTDTQYF. DNA for the CDR3: TGTGCCAGCAGTTACTCGTCCGGGAGCAGTCGTAGCACAGATACGCAGTATTTT.

The chain employs TRBV9 and TRBJ2-5; D may be TRBD1 (6 bases). The ends were cut back, 4 bases at V and 0 bases at J, with 10 bases in the middle. CDR3 length: 14 residues. CDR1 is SGDLS and CDR2 is YYNGEE in the germline V gene. CDR3 nucleotides: TGTGCCAGCAGCTTCGGGACATACCAAGAGACCCAGTACTTC. Translating it yields CASSFGTYQETQYF.

The chain links TRBV12-3 or TRBV12-4 to TRBJ1-2, with 8 bases that match TRBD1. J gave up 4 bases and V 4 bases, and 8 bases lay outside the gene matches. The CDR3 has 15 residues. The CDR3: CASSYGQGAVYGYTF. The DNA of the CDR3 is TGTGCCAGCAGTTACGGACAGGGAGCTGTCTATGGCTACACCTTC.

The rearrangement joins TRBV7-2 to TRBJ2-5, with 9 positions matching TRBD2. J gave up 4 bases and V 3 bases, and 9 bases lay outside the gene matches. Germline V gene data show CDR1 as SGHTA and CDR2 as FQGNSA. The CDR3 has 16 residues. CDR3 DNA: TGTGCCAGCAGCTTTTTTAGCGGGAGAGGGGGAGAGACCCAGTACTTC. Protein sequence: CASSFFSGRGGETQYF.

This clonotype was detected only a few times. The genes are TRBV7-9 and TRBJ2-1; TRBD2 matches at 11 bases. Germline lookup yields CDR1 SEHNR and CDR2 FQNEAQ (reference sequence). J gave up 3 bases and V 3 bases, and 4 bases lay outside the gene matches. CDR3 length: 16 residues. The CDR3 loop reads CASSFPTSGNYNEQFF. Written as DNA, the CDR3 is TGTGCCAGCAGCTTCCCGACTAGCGGGAACTACAATGAGCAGTTCTTC. Full variable domain (outside the CDR3, taken from reference TRBV7-9 and TRBJ2-1): DTGVSQNPRHKITKRGQNVTFRCDPISEHNRLYWYRQTLGQGPEFLTYFQNEAQLEKSRLLSDRFSAERPKGSFSTLEIQRTEQGDSAMYLCASSFPTSGNYNEQFFGPGTRLTVL.

The chain carries TRBV20-1 and TRBJ1-2; the match to TRBD1 covers 9 bases. The V segment lost 7 bases and the J segment 6 bases; nucleotides outside the gene matches: 9. Germline assignment: CDR1 DFQATT and CDR2 SNEGSKA (reference sequence). CDR3 size: 13 residues. The CDR3 bases are TGCAGTGGGATCGAAGGGACAGGGCATGGCTACACCTTC. Amino acids: CSGIEGTGHGYTF.

A single count supports this clonotype. The J gene is TRBJ2-3, the V gene TRBV6-5, with 9 bases matching TRBD1. Germline values: CDR1 MNHEY, CDR2 SVGAGI. There are 16 residues in the CDR3. Trimming took 3 bases from V and 2 from J; bases not matched to a gene: 6. The DNA for the CDR3 is TGTGCCAGCAGTTATATCGGACAGGGGCTCACAGATACGCAGTATTTT. This encodes CASSYIGQGLTDTQYF.

V and J are TRBV5-6 and TRBJ1-1, with TRBD1 as a possible D gene (6 bases). The germline V gene has CDR1 SGHDT and CDR2 YYEEEE. The V and J ends lost 1 base and 2 bases respectively, with 12 bases between them. This CDR3 region has 15 residues. The CDR3 loop is CASSLSGGRNTEAFF. The CDR3 DNA sequence: TGTGCCAGCAGCTTGAGCGGGGGCCGAAACACTGAAGCTTTCTTT.

The chain combines TRBV27 with TRBJ2-3; 7 positions agree with TRBD2. Germline lookup yields CDR1 MNHEY and CDR2 SMNVEV (reference sequence). Trimming took 5 bases from V and 1 from J; bases not matched to a gene: 9. The CDR3 covers 16 residues. The CDR3: CASSPLGLAGTDTQYF. The DNA of the CDR3 is TGTGCCAGCAGTCCACTGGGGCTAGCGGGCACAGATACGCAGTATTTT.

The chain has TRBV28 and TRBJ2-7; D possibly uses TRBD1 or TRBD2 (6 bases each). The CDR3 has 15 residues. Trimming removed 5 bases from V and 7 bases from J, with 21 bases in between. From germline, CDR1 is MDHEN and CDR2 SYDVKM. Here the CDR3 DNA reads TGTGCCAGCAGTCCGGAAGCGGGTTACAGGGATGAGCAGTACTTC. It specifies CASSPEAGYRDEQYF.

The rearrangement uses TRBV6-5 and TRBJ2-4; D is unresolved. Between the trimmed V and J ends, which lost 4 bases and 0 bases, there was a span of 19 bases. The CDR3 is 18 residues long. CDR1 is MNHEY and CDR2 is SVGAGI in the germline V gene. The CDR3 region is CASSLGRLQGLAKNIQYF. The DNA for the CDR3 is TGTGCCAGCAGTTTGGGCCGGCTTCAAGGATTAGCCAAAAACATTCAGTACTTC.

The rearrangement uses TRBV27 and TRBJ1-1, with 8 nucleotides matching TRBD1. Trimming cost V 6 bases and J 3 bases; bases outside gene matches: 6. Germline values: CDR1 MNHEY, CDR2 SMNVEV (reference sequence). This CDR3 is built from 14 residues. The CDR3, as DNA: TGTGCCAGCAGACTACAGGGGGTCGACACTGAAGCTTTCTTT. As protein: CASRLQGVDTEAFF.

This clonotype was found once. The chain is built from TRBV3-1 and TRBJ2-6; tentatively, D is TRBD2 (7 bases). V gave up 5 bases and J gave up 0 bases, with 20 bases separating them. The CDR3 sequence is 19 residues long. In germline, CDR1 is LGHDT, CDR2 YNNKEL (reference sequence). The CDR3 loop reads CASSATGGQTRSGANVLTF. DNA of the CDR3: TGTGCCAGCAGCGCGACGGGAGGACAGACCCGCTCTGGGGCCAACGTCCTGACTTTC. The whole variable domain, filled in from reference TRBV3-1 and TRBJ2-6, reads DTAVSQTPKYLVTQMGNDKSIKCEQNLGHDTMYWYKQDSKKFLKIMFSYNNKELIINETVPNRFSPKSPDKAHLNLHINSLELGDSAVYFCASSATGGQTRSGANVLTFGAGSRLTVL.

Only one count was recorded for this clonotype. The chain joins TRBV12-3 or TRBV12-4 to TRBJ2-7; D gene unclear. The DNA end favors TRBJ2-5, so the J call may be wrong. This CDR3 has 11 amino acids. The CDR3 region is CASMSQETQYF. Here the CDR3 DNA reads TGTGCCAGCATGAGTCAAGAGACCCAGTACTTC.

The CDR3: CASSEYPPPSGGPNTGELFF. CDR3 DNA: TGTGCCAGCAGTGAATATCCTCCCCCTAGCGGGGGACCGAACACCGGGGAGCTGTTTTTT. The chain is built from TRBV25-1 and TRBJ2-2, with 10 bases lining up with TRBD2. CDR3 size: 20 residues. Germline V CDR1 and CDR2: MGHDK, SYGVNS. J was trimmed by 0 bases and V by 0 bases; bases with no gene match: 10.

This clonotype was seen a few times. V and J are TRBV27 and TRBJ2-7; D is possibly TRBD1 (7 bases). V was cut by 4 bases and J by 3 bases, with 28 bases left in between. Germline CDR1 MNHEY, CDR2 SMNVEV (reference sequence). The CDR3 extends over 19 amino acids. The CDR3 spells CASSSGETGDREFFYEQYF. The CDR3 DNA follows: TGTGCCAGCAGTTCTGGGGAGACGGGAGACAGGGAATTTTTCTACGAGCAGTACTTC.

A note on this clonotype: An end of the junction differs from the germline gene, which may be a read error. The rearrangement links TRBV14 to TRBJ2-5, with D possibly matching TRBD2 (6 bases). This CDR3 contains 15 residues. Germline V gene sequence: CDR1 SGHDN, CDR2 FVKESK. The DNA for the CDR3 is TGTGCCAGCGGCCATCCAAGGAGGGTAGGGGAGACCCAGTACTTC. It translates to CASGHPRRVGETQYF.